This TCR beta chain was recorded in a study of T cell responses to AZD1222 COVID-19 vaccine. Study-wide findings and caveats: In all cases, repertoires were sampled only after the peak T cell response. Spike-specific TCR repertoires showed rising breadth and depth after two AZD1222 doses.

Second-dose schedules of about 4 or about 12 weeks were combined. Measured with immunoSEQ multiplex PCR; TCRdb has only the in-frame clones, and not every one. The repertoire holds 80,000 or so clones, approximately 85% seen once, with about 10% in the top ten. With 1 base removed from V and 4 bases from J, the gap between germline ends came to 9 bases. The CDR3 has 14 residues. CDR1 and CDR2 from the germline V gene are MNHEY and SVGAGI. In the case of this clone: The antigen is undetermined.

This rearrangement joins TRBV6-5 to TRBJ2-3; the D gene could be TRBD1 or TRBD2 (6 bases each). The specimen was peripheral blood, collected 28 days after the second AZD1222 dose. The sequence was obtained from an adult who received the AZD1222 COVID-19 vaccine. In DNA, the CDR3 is TGTGCCAGCAGTTACTTGGGGGGCCCAGATACGCAGTATTTT. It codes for CASSYLGGPDTQYF.